Following are 25 T cell receptor beta chains from one sample sequenced in a study of blood T cell repertoires in COVID-19. TCRdb's copy holds only in-frame clones and misses some; the assay was immunoSEQ multiplex PCR. The sample lists around 100,000 clones; around 90% were seen once. Sequences were obtained from peripheral blood. These receptors originate from a woman between 50 and 59 years old with COVID-19, enrolled during active disease.

V usage is TRBV5-4 and J usage is TRBJ1-3; unclear D gene. Germline V gene sequence: CDR1 SGHNT, CDR2 YYREEE (reference sequence). Trimming removed 4 bases from V and 9 bases from J, with 14 bases in between. This CDR3 is 13 amino acids long. CDR3 in DNA: TGTGCCAGCAGCCCCTTCGGGGTAGGCACCATATATTTT. Residues: CASSPFGVGTIYF.

V gene TRBV14 combines with J gene TRBJ2-1, with a possible D match to TRBD2 (5 bases). V lost 4 bases to trimming and J lost 9 bases, with 13 bases between them. The CDR3 spans 13 residues. Germline-derived CDR1 and CDR2 are SGHDN and FVKESK. Here the CDR3 reads CASSPWNGGEQFF. As DNA, the CDR3 is TGTGCCAGCAGCCCCTGGAATGGAGGTGAGCAGTTCTTC. Combining the CDR3 with reference TRBV14 and TRBJ2-1 gives the whole variable domain EAGVTQFPSHSVIEKGQTVTLRCDPISGHDNLYWYRRVMGKEIKFLLHFVKESKQDESGMPNNRFLAERTGGTYSTLKVQPAELEDSGVYFCASSPWNGGEQFFGPGTRLTVL.

This sequence joins TRBV4-2 and TRBJ2-7; D is perhaps TRBD1 (6 bases). CDR1 and CDR2 (germline): LGHNA, YNFKEQ. V gave up 1 base and J gave up 1 base, with 20 bases separating them. This CDR3 contains 18 residues. The CDR3 spells CASSQAGAGQVKSYEQYF. The CDR3 DNA sequence: TGTGCCAGCAGCCAAGCAGGGGCAGGGCAGGTAAAGTCCTACGAGCAGTACTTC.

V usage is TRBV6-6 and J usage is TRBJ2-1, with TRBD1 matching over 10 bases. The CDR3 is 14 amino acids. CDR1 MNHNY and CDR2 SVGAGI come from the germline V gene (reference sequence). With V trimmed by 2 bases and J by 8 bases, 3 bases remained unmatched. The DNA for the CDR3 is TGTGCCAGCAGTTACGCAGGACAGGGGGATGAGCAGTTCTTC. The encoded protein is CASSYAGQGDEQFF.

This clone was observed once. The chain employs TRBV28 and TRBJ1-6, with D tentatively TRBD1 (5 bases). The germline gives CDR1 MDHEN, CDR2 SYDVKM. The V end was cut by 3 bases, the J end by 7 bases, with 13 bases between. The CDR3 covers 15 residues. CDR3 nucleotides: TGTGCCAGCAGTTTGGGGGGGATGGCGAATTCACCCCTCCACTTT. It specifies CASSLGGMANSPLHF. Variable domain in full (rest from reference TRBV28 and TRBJ1-6): DVKVTQSSRYLVKRTGEKVFLECVQDMDHENMFWYRQDPGLGLRLIYFSYDVKMKEKGDIPEGYSVSREKKERFSLILESASTNQTSMYLCASSLGGMANSPLHFGNGTRLTVT.

V is TRBV6-2 or TRBV6-3 and J is TRBJ2-3, with TRBD1 matching over 11 bases. The germline CDR1 and CDR2 sequences are MNHEY and SVGEGT. V was pared by 4 bases and J by 7 bases, with 7 bases of the junction left unmatched. The CDR3 covers 15 residues. The CDR3 sequence is CASSSRGTGGNTQYF. For the CDR3, the DNA is TGTGCCAGCAGTTCAAGGGGGACAGGGGGAAATACGCAGTATTTT.

J is TRBJ1-2 and V is TRBV10-3, with D tentatively TRBD1 (5 bases). V lost 3 bases and J 4 bases, leaving 15 bases between the germline ends. The germline CDR1 and CDR2 sequences are ENHRY and SYGVKD. This CDR3 contains 15 residues. The CDR3 DNA is TGTGCCATCAGTGAATTGGACAAACGAGGCTATGGCTACACCTTC. Encoded protein: CAISELDKRGYGYTF.

The chain has TRBV18 and TRBJ1-2; D remains unclear. V dropped 1 base and J dropped 0 bases, with 9 bases sitting between them. CDR3 length equals 15 residues. Germline CDR1 is KGHSH and CDR2 is LQKENI. CDR3: CASSPREVANYGYTF. The CDR3 DNA reads as TGTGCCAGCTCACCACGAGAGGTCGCTAACTATGGCTACACCTTC.

The chain is built from TRBV11-3 and TRBJ1-3; D not certain. Germline CDR1 reads SGHNT; CDR2 reads YENEEA. The CDR3 totals 13 residues. V was shortened by 1 base and J by 11 bases, with 12 bases between the two germline ends. The CDR3 sequence: CASSLGQGYAIYF. The CDR3, as DNA: TGTGCCAGCAGCTTAGGACAAGGTTATGCCATATATTTT.

This sequence joins TRBV15 and TRBJ1-5; 7 bases align to TRBD1. Germline V gene lookup returns CDR1 LNHNV and CDR2 YYDKDF (reference sequence). The V and J ends lost 3 bases and 6 bases, in that order; junction bases with no gene match: 5. CDR3 length: 14 residues. The CDR3 here is CATSSRQGAQPQHF. DNA for the CDR3: TGTGCCACCAGCAGTCGACAGGGAGCTCAGCCCCAGCATTTT.

The J gene is TRBJ2-7, the V gene TRBV21-1; the table's D call, TRBD1, has no DNA check behind it. TRBV21-1 is labeled a pseudogene. The length of the CDR3 is 15 residues. CDR3 amino acids: CASSKLPGHNYEQYF. In nucleotides, the CDR3 is TGTGCCAGCAGCAAGCTCCCGGGACACAACTACGAGCAGTACTTC.

The V and J genes are TRBV7-9 and TRBJ2-3; 7 positions agree with TRBD2. The CDR3 is 16 residues long. CDR1 SEHNR and CDR2 FQNEAQ come from the germline V gene (reference sequence). V lost 1 base and J lost 1; bases outside the gene matches: 5. The CDR3 bases are TGTGCCAGCAGCTTAGATCGAAGCGGGGGCACAGATACGCAGTATTTT. Its protein is CASSLDRSGGTDTQYF.

The rearrangement links TRBV5-1 to TRBJ1-1; D is unclear. V was pared by 0 bases and J by 7 bases, with 10 bases between. Germline-derived CDR1 and CDR2 are SGHRS and YFSETQ. The CDR3 runs 13 residues. The CDR3 here is CASSLALSDEAFF. CDR3 nucleotides: TGCGCCAGCAGCTTGGCCTTGTCAGATGAAGCTTTCTTT.

The V and J genes are TRBV5-5 and TRBJ1-4; a possible D gene is TRBD1 (5 bases). The germline gives CDR1 SGHKS, CDR2 YYEKEE (reference sequence). CDR3 length: 14 amino acids. Trimming removed 2 bases from V and 10 bases from J, with 15 bases in between. CDR3 sequence reads: CASSLGDGSAKLFF. The CDR3 DNA sequence: TGTGCCAGCAGCTTAGGGGACGGGAGCGCAAAACTGTTTTTT.

The chain links TRBV11-2 to TRBJ2-3; TRBD1 matches 8 bases. This CDR3 has 15 amino acids. With V trimmed by 6 bases and J by 1 base, 6 bases remained unmatched. CDR1 SGHAT and CDR2 FQNNGV come from the germline V gene. The CDR3 DNA is TGTGCCAGCAGTCAGGGGGCGAGGGGCACAGATACGCAGTATTTT. This sequence encodes CASSQGARGTDTQYF.

The rearrangement links TRBV11-2 to TRBJ1-1; maybe TRBD1 (6 bases). V was pared by 3 bases and J by 4 bases, with 15 bases between. The germline CDR1 and CDR2 sequences are SGHAT and FQNNGV. This CDR3 is built from 15 residues. CDR3 in DNA: TGTGCCAGCAGCTTTCCTTTGCGGGGGCGCACTGAAGCTTTCTTT. It encodes CASSFPLRGRTEAFF. The whole variable domain, remainder taken from reference TRBV11-2 and TRBJ1-1, is EAGVAQSPRYKIIEKRQSVAFWCNPISGHATLYWYQQILGQGPKLLIQFQNNGVVDDSQLPKDRFSAERLKGVDSTLKIQPAKLEDSAVYLCASSFPLRGRTEAFFGQGTRLTVV.

The chain is built from TRBV20-1 and TRBJ1-2, with 8 bases fitting TRBD1. V lost 4 bases and J lost 7; bases outside the gene matches: 2. CDR3 length: 11 amino acids. Germline CDR1 DFQATT, CDR2 SNEGSKA (reference sequence). The CDR3 DNA follows: TGCAGTGCTACAGGGGGCGTTGGCTACACCTTC. It codes for CSATGGVGYTF.

DNA of the CDR3: TGTGCCAGCAGCTTAACCCCCTTACAGGTGGTGTTTTTT. Protein: CASSLTPLQVVFF. J is TRBJ2-2 and V is TRBV5-4; maybe TRBD1 (5 bases). The germline gives CDR1 SGHNT, CDR2 YYREEE (reference sequence). The CDR3 spans 13 residues. V gave up 2 bases and J gave up 15 bases, with 17 bases separating them.

The rearrangement joins TRBV3-1 (or the pseudogene TRBV3-2) to TRBJ1-1, with D maybe TRBD1 (6 bases). The CDR3 has 15 amino acids. Germline CDR1 and CDR2: LGHDT and YNNKEL (reference sequence). Deletions cut 7 bases from V and 1 base from J, with 16 bases between. The CDR3 DNA follows: TGTGCCAGCACCTCTAGGGGGAAGGGGAACACTGAAGCTTTCTTT. Translation gives CASTSRGKGNTEAFF.

The chain joins TRBV6-1 to TRBJ2-7; D may be TRBD1 (6 bases). CDR3 length equals 15 residues. Germline assignment: CDR1 MNHNS and CDR2 SASEGT. V was cut by 1 base and J by 2 bases, with 12 bases left in between. The CDR3 nucleotides read TGTGCCAGCAGTGAAGGCAACAGGGTCCCCTACGAGCAGTACGTC. Translating gives CASSEGNRVPYEQYV.

This rearrangement joins TRBV7-8 to TRBJ2-1; 7 bases fit TRBD2. Trimming removed 5 bases from V and 10 bases from J; junction bases left unmatched: 14. This CDR3 has 15 residues. The V gene's germline CDR1 is SGHVS and CDR2 FQNEAQ. The CDR3 reads CASSREGTGGSEQFF. In DNA, the CDR3 is TGTGCCAGCAGCCGAGAGGGAACGGGGGGTAGCGAGCAGTTCTTC. Using reference TRBV7-8 and TRBJ2-1 for the parts outside the CDR3, the full variable domain is GAGVSQSPRYKVAKRGQDVALRCDPISGHVSLFWYQQALGQGPEFLTYFQNEAQLDKSGLPSDRFFAERPEGSVSTLKIQRTQQEDSAVYLCASSREGTGGSEQFFGPGTRLTVL.

The chain carries TRBV7-2 and TRBJ1-3; weak D call: TRBD1 (5 bases). The CDR3 length is 16 residues. Between the trimmed V and J ends, which lost 3 bases and 7 bases, there was a span of 19 bases. Germline lookup yields CDR1 SGHTA and CDR2 FQGNSA. The CDR3 is CASSFRRRGLANTIYF. The CDR3 DNA is TGTGCCAGCAGCTTTAGGAGAAGGGGTCTAGCGAACACCATATATTTT.

The V call is TRBV19, the J call TRBJ2-4; TRBD1 is a possible D gene (6 bases). V was pared by 6 bases and J by 2 bases, with 11 bases between. Germline CDR1 is LNHDA and CDR2 is SQIVND (reference sequence). The CDR3 extends over 14 amino acids. CDR3 DNA sequence: TGTGCCAGTAGCTCACAGGGTTCCAAAAACATTCAGTACTTC. Amino acids: CASSSQGSKNIQYF.

The rearrangement joins TRBV10-2 to TRBJ1-6; no firm D call. CDR3 length equals 18 residues. Between the trimmed V and J ends, which lost 5 bases and 0 bases, there was a span of 17 bases. Germline V gene data show CDR1 as WSHSY and CDR2 as SAAADI. The CDR3 spells CASSSAHPSSSYNSPLHF. Written as DNA, the CDR3 is TGCGCCAGCAGTAGTGCACATCCTTCAAGCTCCTATAATTCACCCCTCCACTTT.

This sequence joins TRBV15 and TRBJ1-4; TRBD1 might be the D (5 bases). The CDR3 is 17 amino acids. Per the germline V gene, CDR1 is LNHNV and CDR2 is YYDKDF (reference sequence). V shed 3 bases and J shed 0 bases, with 14 bases lying between them. CDR3 sequence reads: CATSSPGLTATNEKLFF. DNA for the CDR3: TGTGCCACCAGCAGCCCGGGACTCACTGCAACTAATGAAAAACTGTTTTTT. Full variable domain (missing parts from reference TRBV15 and TRBJ1-4): DAMVIQNPRYQVTQFGKPVTLSCSQTLNHNVMYWYQQKSSQAPKLLFHYYDKDFNNEADTPDNFQSRRPNTSFCFLDIRSPGLGDTAMYLCATSSPGLTATNEKLFFGSGTQLSVL.